This T cell receptor (beta chain) was recorded in a study of blood T cell repertoires in COVID-19. Turning to the study itself: Researchers got acute and convalescent COVID-19 samples from the United States, Italy and Spain. The cDNA or gDNA used as material had been derived from T cells, B-cell-depleted T cells, or PBMCs.

Source study methods: Reference gene primer amplification gave nucleated cell count estimates. Assay: immunoSEQ multiplex PCR; the TCRdb copy retains only in-frame clones and omits some. V and J calls and clone size are as listed in that table; D and trimming were resolved from the DNA. The table records 150,000 to 200,000 clones, about four fifths of them present only once. The sample comprised peripheral blood. This receptor was taken from a man between 60 and 75 years old with acute or convalescent COVID-19.

The CDR3 DNA reads TGTGCCAGCAGTCCCGGACTAGCGGGATACGAGCAGTACTTC. This gives the protein CASSPGLAGYEQYF. The V and J genes are TRBV11-2 and TRBJ2-7; 12 nucleotides align to TRBD2. Germline V gene data show CDR1 as SGHAT and CDR2 as FQNNGV. CDR3 length equals 14 residues. The V and J ends lost 6 bases and 4 bases, in that order; junction bases with no gene match: 4.